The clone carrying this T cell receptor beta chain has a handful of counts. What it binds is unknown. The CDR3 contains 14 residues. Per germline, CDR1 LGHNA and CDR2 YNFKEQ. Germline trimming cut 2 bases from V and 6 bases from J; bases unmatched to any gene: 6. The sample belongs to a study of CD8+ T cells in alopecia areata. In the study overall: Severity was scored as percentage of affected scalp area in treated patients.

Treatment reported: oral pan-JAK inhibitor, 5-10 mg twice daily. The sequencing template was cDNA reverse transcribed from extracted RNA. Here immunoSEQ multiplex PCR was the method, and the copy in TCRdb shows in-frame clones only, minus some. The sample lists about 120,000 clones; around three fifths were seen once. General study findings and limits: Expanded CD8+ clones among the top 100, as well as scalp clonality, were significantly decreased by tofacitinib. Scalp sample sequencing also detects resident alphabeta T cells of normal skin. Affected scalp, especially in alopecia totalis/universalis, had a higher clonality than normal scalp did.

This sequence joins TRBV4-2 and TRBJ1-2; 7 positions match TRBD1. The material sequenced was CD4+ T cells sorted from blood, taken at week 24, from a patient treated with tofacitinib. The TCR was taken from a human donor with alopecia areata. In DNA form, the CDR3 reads TGTGCCAGCAGCCAATCTCTAGGACAGGATGGCTACACCTTC. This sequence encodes CASSQSLGQDGYTF.